This T cell receptor (beta chain) was obtained from a study of blood T cell repertoires in COVID-19. Overall study: COVID-19 samples collected from the United States, Italy and Spain covered acute and convalescent phases. T cells, B-cell-depleted T cells, or PBMCs provided the cDNA or gDNA that served as material.

V was shortened by 5 bases and J by 8 bases, with 21 bases between the two germline ends. In germline, CDR1 is LNHDA, CDR2 SQIVND (reference sequence). The CDR3 covers 15 residues. How the authors handled the data: Estimates of nucleated cell counts were drawn from the amplification of reference gene primers. The data were produced by immunoSEQ multiplex PCR, yet TCRdb's version contains in-frame clones alone and is incomplete. From that table come the V and J calls and clone size; the DNA was used to work out D and trimming. Found here are about 160,000 clones, over 80% of them singletons; the top ten hold roughly 4.8%.

Specimen: peripheral blood. This TCR was sampled from a woman aged 50 to 60 with acute or convalescent COVID-19. The rearrangement links TRBV19 to TRBJ1-2; TRBD1 is a possible D gene (6 bases). In nucleotides, the CDR3 is TGTGCCAGTAGTTTGACAGGCCTCAATTCGGAAGGCTACACCTTC. It codes for CASSLTGLNSEGYTF. Combining the CDR3 with reference TRBV19 and TRBJ1-2 gives the whole variable domain DGGITQSPKYLFRKEGQNVTLSCEQNLNHDAMYWYRQDPGQGLRLIYYSQIVNDFQKGDIAEGYSVSREKKESFPLTVTSAQKNPTAFYLCASSLTGLNSEGYTFGSGTRLTVV.